This T cell receptor beta chain was identified during a study of chemoradiotherapy in HPV16-positive cancers. V was pared by 5 bases and J by 0 bases, with 4 bases between. The CDR3 is 13 amino acids. Germline CDR1 reads SGHTA; CDR2 reads FQGNSA. TCRdb's copy holds only in-frame clones and misses some; the assay was immunoSEQ multiplex PCR. Among roughly 20,000 clones listed, more than 90% were seen once. The material sequenced was blood, taken from a patient who underwent chemoradiotherapy. V is TRBV7-2 and J is TRBJ1-4, with D uncertain. The clonotype comes from a human donor with HPV-associated anogenital cancer. For the CDR3, the DNA is TGTGCCAGCAGCAGAACAACTAATGAAAAACTGTTTTTT. Protein sequence: CASSRTTNEKLFF. The complete variable domain, with remaining parts taken from reference TRBV7-2 and TRBJ1-4, reads GAGVSQSPSNKVTEKGKDVELRCDPISGHTALYWYRQSLGQGLEFLIYFQGNSAPDKSGLPSDRFSAERTGGSVSTLTIQRTQQEDSAVYLCASSRTTNEKLFFGSGTQLSVL.